This record covers a single T cell receptor beta chain. The antigen remains undetermined. Using immunoSEQ multiplex PCR, the repertoire was profiled, and TCRdb retains in-frame clones only, with some absent. Of approximately 2.5 million clones in the sample, 85% to 95% are singletons; the top ten hold over 0.12%. This specimen belongs to a study of shared clonotypes between healthy human individuals. Study results and caveats: A handful of donors shared about 4.5% of their naive CD4 clonotypes.

Caucasian adults residing in Nashville, Tennessee made up all the donors. Splitting the CD4+ cells yielded a CD45RA+ naive subset and a CD45RA-negative memory subset. Germline V gives CDR1 SGHAT, CDR2 FQNNGV. Unmatched junction bases numbered 6, after V lost 0 bases and J lost 0 bases. The CDR3 totals 18 residues. The TCR originated in a man aged 18 to 29 in good health. Sequencing used naive CD4+ T cells sorted from blood. Subset noted: CD45RA+ positively selected. The chain has TRBV11-2 and TRBJ1-4, with 8 bases lining up with TRBD1. The CDR3 is CASSLERDRPATNEKLFF. The CDR3 DNA follows: TGTGCCAGCAGCTTAGAGCGGGACAGGCCCGCAACTAATGAAAAACTGTTTTTT.